Following are 29 T cell receptor beta chains from one sample sequenced in a study of cytomegalovirus exposure and HLA in healthy donors. TCRdb's table, derived via immunoSEQ multiplex PCR, lists solely in-frame clones and lacks some. Counted here are some 110,000 clones, around 85% occurring once; the ten biggest clones make up about 4%. The material sequenced was PBMCs. The receptors stem from a man between 18 and 29 years old in good health and CMV-seropositive.

This chain uses TRBV27 with TRBJ2-3; 10 nucleotides line up with TRBD2. V lost 6 bases to trimming and J lost 2 bases; unmatched junction nucleotides: 11. CDR3 length: 17 residues. Germline V gene lookup returns CDR1 MNHEY and CDR2 SMNVEV (reference sequence). The CDR3 reads CASSLSSGGPFTDTQYF. The DNA of the CDR3 is TGTGCCAGCAGCCTCTCTAGCGGGGGCCCATTCACAGATACGCAGTATTTT.

V usage is TRBV19 and J usage is TRBJ2-2; possible D gene TRBD1, 6 bases. The CDR3 is 19 residues long. V was clipped by 7 bases and J by 4 bases, with 28 bases between them. Germline V gene data show CDR1 as LNHDA and CDR2 as SQIVND (reference sequence). The CDR3 sequence: CASIVYDGVDRRLTGELFF. The DNA of the CDR3 is TGTGCCAGTATCGTTTACGACGGGGTTGACAGGAGACTCACCGGGGAGCTGTTTTTT.

This clone has only one observation. The chain couples TRBV7-8 to TRBJ2-3; no firm D call. The CDR3 runs to 15 residues. From germline, CDR1 is SGHVS and CDR2 FQNEAQ. V dropped 6 bases and J dropped 0 bases, with 13 bases sitting between them. Here the CDR3 reads CASSLPRFSTDTQYF. The CDR3 nucleotides are TGTGCCAGCAGTTTACCTAGGTTTAGCACAGATACGCAGTATTTT. The full variable domain, rest sourced from reference TRBV7-8 and TRBJ2-3, is GAGVSQSPRYKVAKRGQDVALRCDPISGHVSLFWYQQALGQGPEFLTYFQNEAQLDKSGLPSDRFFAERPEGSVSTLKIQRTQQEDSAVYLCASSLPRFSTDTQYFGPGTRLTVL.

This clone was observed a single time. This chain connects TRBV6-5 to TRBJ2-2, with D maybe TRBD2 (7 bases). This CDR3 comprises 15 residues. Germline V lookup: CDR1 MNHEY, CDR2 SVGAGI. Trimming took 6 bases from V and 6 from J, leaving 17 bases between them. CDR3 protein: CASSRQAGAAGELFF. The CDR3 DNA reads TGTGCCAGCAGCCGCCAGGCGGGGGCCGCCGGGGAGCTGTTTTTT.

The chain links TRBV7-2 to TRBJ2-7; the D gene is possibly TRBD2 (7 bases). Germline CDR1 and CDR2: SGHTA and FQGNSA. Trimming stripped 3 bases from V and 6 bases from J, with 9 bases between. The CDR3 length is 12 residues. CDR3 in amino acids: CASSFGGREQYF. The CDR3 coding sequence is TGTGCCAGCAGCTTCGGGGGGCGCGAGCAGTACTTC. Variable domain in full (rest from reference TRBV7-2 and TRBJ2-7): GAGVSQSPSNKVTEKGKDVELRCDPISGHTALYWYRQSLGQGLEFLIYFQGNSAPDKSGLPSDRFSAERTGGSVSTLTIQRTQQEDSAVYLCASSFGGREQYFGPGTRLTVT.

The rearrangement joins TRBV14 to TRBJ2-7; TRBD1 is a possible D gene (5 bases). From germline, CDR1 is SGHDN and CDR2 FVKESK. The V and J ends lost 4 bases and 3 bases respectively, with 13 bases between them. The CDR3 is made up of 14 amino acids. CDR3 nucleotide sequence: TGTGCCAGCAGCCGTTCAGGGCAGGGCTACGAGCAGTACTTC. Protein: CASSRSGQGYEQYF.

This clone was seen only a few times. The chain has TRBV6-1 and TRBJ2-5; D not certain. CDR3 length: 15 residues. Germline V gene data show CDR1 as MNHNS and CDR2 as SASEGT. V was shortened by 7 bases and J by 3 bases, with 18 bases between the two germline ends. The CDR3 nucleotides read TGTGCCAGCACTCGAACTACCCACCCTAAAGAGACCCAGTACTTC. Translating gives CASTRTTHPKETQYF.

This clone was counted once. This chain uses TRBV11-2 with TRBJ2-5; maybe TRBD1 (6 bases). The CDR3 sequence is 15 residues long. From germline, CDR1 is SGHAT and CDR2 FQNNGV. Between the trimmed V and J ends, which lost 2 bases and 2 bases, there was a span of 12 bases. The DNA of the CDR3 is TGTGCCAGCAGCTTACAGGGTAGGGGGCAAGAGACCCAGTACTTC. Amino acid sequence: CASSLQGRGQETQYF.

The chain couples TRBV5-4 to TRBJ1-2; D gene ambiguous. Looked up from germline, CDR1 is SGHNT and CDR2 is YYREEE (reference sequence). V was pared by 4 bases and J by 3 bases, with 13 bases between. CDR3 size: 14 residues. The CDR3 DNA reads TGTGCCAGCAGCACACCGGCGGGAGACTATGGCTACACCTTC. Its translation is CASSTPAGDYGYTF.

The V and J genes are TRBV6-4 and TRBJ2-3, with TRBD2 as a possible D gene (6 bases). The CDR3 runs 14 residues. Germline lookup yields CDR1 MRHNA and CDR2 SNTAGT. Trimming stripped 3 bases from V and 0 bases from J, with 7 bases between. This chain's CDR3 is CASSEGGSTDTQYF. The CDR3, as DNA: TGTGCCAGCAGTGAGGGGGGAAGCACAGATACGCAGTATTTT.

This chain links TRBV28 with TRBJ1-1; 7 bases match TRBD1. V shed 3 bases, J shed 6 bases, and the junction held 1 base outside the gene matches. The CDR3 sequence is 12 residues long. Per the germline V gene, CDR1 is MDHEN and CDR2 is SYDVKM. CDR3 sequence reads: CASSFRGAEAFF. The CDR3 DNA reads TGTGCCAGCAGTTTCAGGGGGGCTGAAGCTTTCTTT.

This chain joins TRBV9 and TRBJ2-3; 7 bases align to TRBD1. Germline trimming cut 3 bases from V and 2 bases from J; bases unmatched to any gene: 6. The CDR3 runs to 15 residues. Germline V lookup: CDR1 SGDLS, CDR2 YYNGEE. The CDR3 DNA reads TGTGCCAGCAGCGGAAGACAGGGCACCACAGATACGCAGTATTTT. Translated, it gives CASSGRQGTTDTQYF.

Regarding this clone: The same CDR3 arises from other DNA sequences in this sample as well. The chain is built from TRBV11-2 and TRBJ2-3; D is ambiguous. The CDR3 runs to 12 residues. Looked up from germline, CDR1 is SGHAT and CDR2 is FQNNGV. Trimming took 1 base from V and 5 from J, leaving 4 bases between them. CDR3 amino acids: CASSLAGDTQYF. The CDR3 DNA reads as TGTGCCAGCAGCTTAGCCGGAGATACGCAGTATTTT.

For this clone: An end of the junction does not agree with germline; a read error may underlie this. The chain carries TRBV4-1 and TRBJ1-5; the match to TRBD1 covers 7 bases. Germline CDR1 and CDR2: MGHRA and YSYEKL. This CDR3 has 16 amino acids. As DNA, the CDR3 is TGCGTCAGCAGCCAAGATGGGTACAGGGGAGATCAGCCCCAGCATTTT. This encodes CVSSQDGYRGDQPQHF.

This sequence joins TRBV10-3 and TRBJ2-3; 11 bases match TRBD2. Germline trimming cut 10 bases from V and 2 bases from J; bases unmatched to any gene: 8. The germline V gene has CDR1 ENHRY and CDR2 SYGVKD. The CDR3 extends over 15 amino acids. CDR3 residues: CATRTSGQDTDTQYF. Here the CDR3 DNA reads TGTGCCACCCGGACTAGCGGGCAGGACACAGATACGCAGTATTTT.

This chain joins TRBV7-9 and TRBJ2-1, with 7 bases aligning to TRBD1. The CDR3 covers 15 residues. The trim removed 0 bases at V and 5 bases at J, leaving 4 bases unmatched. The germline CDR1 and CDR2 sequences are SEHNR and FQNEAQ (reference sequence). CDR3 in amino acids: CASSLAVTGHNEQFF. CDR3 coding DNA: TGTGCCAGCAGCTTAGCGGTGACAGGGCACAATGAGCAGTTCTTC.

The V gene is TRBV19, the J gene TRBJ1-5, with 8 bases lining up with TRBD1. V shed 5 bases, J shed 4 bases, and the junction held 4 bases outside the gene matches. The CDR3 covers 14 residues. Looked up from germline, CDR1 is LNHDA and CDR2 is SQIVND (reference sequence). CDR3 residues: CASSDRGGNQPQHF. In DNA, the CDR3 is TGTGCCAGTAGTGACAGGGGCGGGAATCAGCCCCAGCATTTT.

The chain carries TRBV9 and TRBJ1-1; D call uncertain. CDR1 is SGDLS and CDR2 is YYNGEE in the germline V gene. Trimming removed 4 bases from V and 0 bases from J, with 13 bases in between. The CDR3 is 15 residues long. The CDR3 DNA reads as TGTGCCAGCAGCCCAAGCGGCAGTTTGAACACTGAAGCTTTCTTT. It yields the protein CASSPSGSLNTEAFF.

This chain uses TRBV5-5 with TRBJ2-3; D gene unclear. The CDR3 length is 13 residues. Germline values: CDR1 SGHKS, CDR2 YYEKEE (reference sequence). Trimming took 3 bases from V and 7 from J, leaving 12 bases between them. CDR3: CASSSQDINTQYF. CDR3 nucleotide sequence: TGTGCCAGCAGCTCCCAAGACATAAATACGCAGTATTTT.

The J gene is TRBJ1-6, the V gene TRBV27; D is possibly TRBD1 (5 bases). The germline gives CDR1 MNHEY, CDR2 SMNVEV (reference sequence). The CDR3 is 16 residues long. V was cut by 5 bases and J by 4 bases, with 15 bases left in between. Here the CDR3 DNA reads TGTGCCAGCAGTCCCACAGGCCCGTGGTATAATTCACCCCTCCACTTT. Translated: CASSPTGPWYNSPLHF.

The CDR3 coding sequence is TGTGCCAGCAGCTTAGTGCAGGGGCGTGGGTCGGACACTGAAGCTTTCTTT. Translation gives CASSLVQGRGSDTEAFF. This chain links TRBV7-2 with TRBJ1-1; D is possibly TRBD1 (6 bases). CDR1 and CDR2 (germline): SGHTA, FQGNSA. There are 17 residues in the CDR3. The ends were cut back, 1 base at V and 3 bases at J, with 18 bases in the middle.

This clone was detected only once. The genes are TRBV12-5 and TRBJ2-2; D unresolved. CDR3 length equals 14 residues. Germline V gives CDR1 LGHNT, CDR2 FRNRAP. Trimming left V 1 base short and J 5 bases short, with 8 bases between. CDR3 amino acids: CASGLGTGTGELFF. The CDR3, as DNA: TGTGCTAGTGGTTTGGGTACCGGTACCGGGGAGCTGTTTTTT.

This clone was picked up a small number of times. CDR3 amino acids: CASSEIIAGTDTQYF. CDR3 coding DNA: TGTGCCAGCAGTGAAATCATAGCGGGGACAGATACGCAGTATTTT. The rearrangement links TRBV6-1 to TRBJ2-3; 8 positions match TRBD2. In germline, CDR1 is MNHNS, CDR2 SASEGT. With 2 bases clipped from V and 3 bases from J, the junction kept 4 bases outside the gene matches. The CDR3 is 15 residues long.

The chain employs TRBV19 and TRBJ2-2, with TRBD2 matching over 11 bases. Germline V gene sequence: CDR1 LNHDA, CDR2 SQIVND (reference sequence). The CDR3 runs 15 residues. Trimming cost V 4 bases and J 6 bases; bases outside gene matches: 4. CDR3 nucleotides: TGTGCCAGTAGTACGCTAGCGGGGGGCGCCGGGGAGCTGTTTTTT. Its translation: CASSTLAGGAGELFF. Drawing the rest from reference TRBV19 and TRBJ2-2, the complete variable domain is DGGITQSPKYLFRKEGQNVTLSCEQNLNHDAMYWYRQDPGQGLRLIYYSQIVNDFQKGDIAEGYSVSREKKESFPLTVTSAQKNPTAFYLCASSTLAGGAGELFFGEGSRLTVL.

The genes are TRBV7-2 and TRBJ1-1; the D is unclear. Trimming shortened V by 1 base and J by 2 bases, and 11 bases separated the two germline ends. The germline V gene encodes CDR1 SGHTA and CDR2 FQGNSA. The CDR3 totals 15 residues. The CDR3 spells CASSLGLSGNTEAFF. DNA for the CDR3: TGTGCCAGCAGCTTAGGGTTGTCGGGAAACACTGAAGCTTTCTTT.

The chain combines TRBV21-1 with TRBJ1-1. TRBV21-1 is a pseudogene segment. The CDR3 spans 16 residues. The CDR3 protein is CASSKGTGGAGAEAFF. CDR3 DNA sequence: TGTGCCAGCAGCAAAGGGACGGGGGGCGCAGGGGCTGAAGCTTTCTTT.

This chain links TRBV2 with TRBJ2-7, with 9 nucleotides matching TRBD1. CDR3 length equals 15 residues. J gave up 1 base and V 7 bases, and 8 bases lay outside the gene matches. CDR1 is SNHLY and CDR2 is FYNNEI in the germline V gene. The CDR3 sequence: CASTQGQGLSYEQYF. The CDR3 DNA reads TGTGCCAGCACCCAGGGACAGGGTTTATCCTACGAGCAGTACTTC.

This rearrangement joins TRBV10-3 to TRBJ1-5, with TRBD1 identical over 7 bases. The V gene's germline CDR1 is ENHRY and CDR2 SYGVKD. This CDR3 contains 13 residues. Trimming took 8 bases from V and 6 from J; bases not matched to a gene: 7. The CDR3 reads CAIGTDPSQPQHF. CDR3 nucleotides: TGTGCCATCGGGACAGACCCTAGTCAGCCCCAGCATTTT.

This clone was picked up a small number of times. The rearrangement joins TRBV28 to TRBJ1-2, with 11 bases fitting TRBD1. Unmatched junction bases numbered 5, after V lost 4 bases and J lost 4 bases. This CDR3 is 15 amino acids long. From germline, CDR1 is MDHEN and CDR2 SYDVKM. The CDR3 coding sequence is TGTGCCAGCAGTTCCCCGGGACAGGGGGTCTATGGCTACACCTTC. This codes for CASSSPGQGVYGYTF.